This T cell receptor beta chain was sequenced for a study of Ad26.COV2.S vaccination and SARS-CoV-2 variants. Study outcomes and limitations: Substantial breadth was reportedly displayed by spike-specific CD8+ and CD4+ T cell responses after vaccination.

Treatment meaning: roughly 20 received Ad26.COV2.S at low or high dose, single or two shots; about 5 received placebo; per-sample allocation not given. The samples date from day 63 after the first vaccine or placebo injection. In the vaccine, an Ad26 vector expressed the SARS-CoV-2 spike of the Wuhan strain. Regarding this clone: Its cognate antigen is unknown.

Trimming removed 1 base at V and 0 bases at J, with 9 bases between. Germline CDR1 is SGHAT and CDR2 is FQNNGV. There are 15 residues in the CDR3. Clones were sequenced by immunoSEQ multiplex PCR, and TCRdb holds only the in-frame ones, with some missing. The sample holds 380,000 or so clones, about 85% seen once. The sample consisted of peripheral blood, taken in a trial of Ad26.COV2.S vaccine versus placebo. The receptor was isolated from a person aged 18-65 years who received the Ad26.COV2.S COVID-19 vaccine or a placebo. J is TRBJ1-1 and V is TRBV11-2; D call uncertain. The CDR3 sequence is CASSLATQVNTEAFF. The DNA of the CDR3 is TGTGCCAGCAGCTTAGCGACCCAGGTGAACACTGAAGCTTTCTTT.